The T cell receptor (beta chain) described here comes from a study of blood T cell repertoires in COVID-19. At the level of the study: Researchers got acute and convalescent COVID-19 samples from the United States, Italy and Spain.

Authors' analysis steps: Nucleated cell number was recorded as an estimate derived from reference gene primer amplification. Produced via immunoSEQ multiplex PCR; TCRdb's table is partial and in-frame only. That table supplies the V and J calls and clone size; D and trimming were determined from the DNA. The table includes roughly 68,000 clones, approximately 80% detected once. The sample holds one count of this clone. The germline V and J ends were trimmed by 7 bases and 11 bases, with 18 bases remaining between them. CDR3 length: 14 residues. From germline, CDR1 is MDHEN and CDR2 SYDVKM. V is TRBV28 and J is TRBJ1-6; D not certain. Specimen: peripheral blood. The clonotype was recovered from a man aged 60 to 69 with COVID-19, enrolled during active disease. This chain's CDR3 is CASTLDRGGTPLHF. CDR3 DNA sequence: TGTGCCAGCACACTGGACCGGGGAGGGACACCCCTCCACTTT.